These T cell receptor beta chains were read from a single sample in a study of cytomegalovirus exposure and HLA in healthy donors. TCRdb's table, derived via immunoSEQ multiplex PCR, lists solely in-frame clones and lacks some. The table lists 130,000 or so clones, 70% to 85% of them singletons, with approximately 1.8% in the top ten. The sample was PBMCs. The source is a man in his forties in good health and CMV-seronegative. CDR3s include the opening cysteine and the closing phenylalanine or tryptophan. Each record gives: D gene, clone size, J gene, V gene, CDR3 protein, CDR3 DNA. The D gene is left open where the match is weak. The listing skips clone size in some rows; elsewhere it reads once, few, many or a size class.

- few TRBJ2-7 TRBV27 CASSFGRVAYEQYF TGTGCCAGCAGTTTTGGCAGGGTAGCCTACGAGCAGTACTTC
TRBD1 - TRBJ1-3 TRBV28 CASSSTGAGNTIYF TGTGCCAGCAGTTCAACAGGGGCCGGAAACACCATATATTTT
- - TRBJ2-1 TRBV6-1 CASSTGNLDNEQFF TGTGCCAGCAGCACCGGGAACTTAGACAATGAGCAGTTCTTC
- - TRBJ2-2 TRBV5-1 CASSSGGGGTGELFF TGCGCCAGCAGCTCCGGGGGCGGGGGAACCGGGGAGCTGTTTTTT
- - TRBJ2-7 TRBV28 CASSPHGTYEQYF TGTGCCAGCAGTCCCCACGGGACCTACGAGCAGTACTTC
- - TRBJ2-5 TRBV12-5 CASGQQVGGDQTQYF TGTGCTAGTGGCCAACAGGTGGGGGGAGACCAGACCCAGTACTTC
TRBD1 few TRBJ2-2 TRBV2 CASRGTGGFTGELFF TGTGCCAGCAGGGGGACAGGGGGTTTCACCGGGGAGCTGTTTTTT
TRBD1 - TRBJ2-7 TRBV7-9 CASSAPGQGSYEQYF TGTGCCAGCAGCGCGCCGGGACAGGGCTCCTACGAGCAGTACTTC
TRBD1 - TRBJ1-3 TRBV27 CASSTGTAGNTIYF TGTGCCAGCAGTACGGGGACAGCTGGAAACACCATATATTTT
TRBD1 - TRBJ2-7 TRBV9 CASSVAPGGYEQYF TGTGCCAGCAGCGTAGCTCCAGGGGGCTACGAGCAGTACTTC
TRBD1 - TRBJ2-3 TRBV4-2 CASSHPLKGRTGGPDTQYF TGTGCCAGCAGCCACCCGTTAAAAGGGCGGACAGGGGGCCCAGATACGCAGTATTTT
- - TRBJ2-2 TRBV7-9 CASSLGGTGELFF TGTGCCAGCAGCTTAGGCGGGACCGGGGAGCTGTTTTTT
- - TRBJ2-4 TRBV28 CASKKEGLAKNIQYF TGTGCCAGCAAGAAGGAGGGGCTAGCCAAAAACATTCAGTACTTC
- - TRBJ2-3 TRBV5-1 CASSSNADTQYF TGCGCCAGCAGCTCAAATGCAGATACGCAGTATTTT